This TCR beta chain was obtained from a study of blood T cell repertoires in COVID-19. Grouping used clinical history reported by participants in a survey and questionnaire. In this sample, this clone turned up a few times. Original processing notes: Using reference gene primer amplification, nucleated cell counts were estimated. Clones were sequenced by immunoSEQ multiplex PCR, and TCRdb holds only the in-frame ones, with some missing. That table furnishes V, J and clone size, whereas the DNA furnished D and trimming. Of approximately 150,000 clones in the sample, roughly 80% were seen once. CDR1 and CDR2 (germline): KGHSH, LQKENI. The V end was cut by 2 bases, the J end by 4 bases, with 8 bases between. The CDR3 sequence is 14 residues long.

Sample: PBMCs or T cells enriched from blood (not recorded which). The sequence was collected from a woman aged 35 to 49 with acute COVID-19. The V gene is TRBV18, the J gene TRBJ1-4; the D gene is possibly TRBD1 (5 bases). CDR3 region: CASSPWGSNEKLFF. In DNA form, the CDR3 reads TGTGCCAGCTCACCATGGGGCAGTAATGAAAAACTGTTTTTT.